This T cell receptor (beta chain) was sequenced for a study of B cell selection in AIRE deficiency. Germline-derived CDR1 and CDR2 are LNHNV and YYDKDF (reference sequence). CDR3 length: 13 amino acids. V was cut by 1 base and J by 7 bases, with 11 bases left in between. Broader study findings: Only TCRbeta was sequenced; approximately 40% of shared healthy Treg sequences appeared in Tconv.

TCRdb keeps only in-frame clones here, not all; method: immunoSEQ multiplex PCR. This table has some 20,000 clones, 95% to 98% appearing once. CD4+CD127+ cells were sorted as the conventional CD4 T cells. As concerns this clone: Its antigen remains unknown.

The genes are TRBV15 and TRBJ2-7, with a tentative D call TRBD2 (5 bases). This sequence was found in a human donor with AIRE deficiency. The sample comprised conventional CD4+ T cells sorted from PBMCs. The CDR3 protein is CATSRVGVSEQYF. CDR3 bases: TGTGCCACCAGCAGAGTCGGGGTGTCGGAGCAGTACTTC. The full variable domain, rest sourced from reference TRBV15 and TRBJ2-7, is DAMVIQNPRYQVTQFGKPVTLSCSQTLNHNVMYWYQQKSSQAPKLLFHYYDKDFNNEADTPDNFQSRRPNTSFCFLDIRSPGLGDTAMYLCATSRVGVSEQYFGPGTRLTVT.